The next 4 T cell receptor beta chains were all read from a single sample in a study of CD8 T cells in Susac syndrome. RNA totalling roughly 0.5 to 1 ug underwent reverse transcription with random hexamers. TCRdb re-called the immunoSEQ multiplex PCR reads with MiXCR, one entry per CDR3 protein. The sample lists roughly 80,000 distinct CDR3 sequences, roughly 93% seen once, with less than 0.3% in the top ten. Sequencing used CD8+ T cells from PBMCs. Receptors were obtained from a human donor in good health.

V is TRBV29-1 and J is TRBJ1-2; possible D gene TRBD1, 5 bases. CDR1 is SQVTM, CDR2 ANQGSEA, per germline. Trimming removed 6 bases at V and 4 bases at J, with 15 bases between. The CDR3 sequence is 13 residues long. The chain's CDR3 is CSVPRRGGYGYTF. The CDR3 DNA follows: TGCAGCGTACCCCGACGGGGGGGCTATGGCTACACCTTC.

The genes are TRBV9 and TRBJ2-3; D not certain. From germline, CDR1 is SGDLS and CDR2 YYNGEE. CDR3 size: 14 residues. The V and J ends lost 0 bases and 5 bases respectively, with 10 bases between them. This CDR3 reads CASSVASSGDTQYF. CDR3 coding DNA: TGTGCCAGCAGCGTAGCTTCGTCGGGAGATACGCAGTATTTT.

The CDR3 region is CASSPRAGTAKAYNEQFF. DNA for the CDR3: TGCGCCAGCAGCCCACGGGCGGGGACAGCAAAAGCCTACAATGAGCAGTTCTTC. The chain couples TRBV4-1 to TRBJ2-1; perhaps TRBD1 as D (7 bases). V was pared by 4 bases and J by 2 bases, with 21 bases between. This CDR3 contains 18 residues. The germline V gene encodes CDR1 MGHRA and CDR2 YSYEKL.

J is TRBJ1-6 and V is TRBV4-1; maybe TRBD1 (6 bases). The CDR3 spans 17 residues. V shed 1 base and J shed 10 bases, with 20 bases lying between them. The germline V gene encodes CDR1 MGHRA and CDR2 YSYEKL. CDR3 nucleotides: TGCGCCAGCAGCCAAGCTGGGGGGCAGGTCCGAAGCTCACCCCTCCACTTT. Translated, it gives CASSQAGGQVRSSPLHF.